This T cell receptor (beta chain) was sequenced in a study of beta chain features in type 1 diabetes. V lost 0 bases to trimming and J lost 9 bases; unmatched junction nucleotides: 12. The CDR3 spans 17 residues. In germline, CDR1 is KGHSH, CDR2 LQKENI. The study reverse transcribed the entire isolated RNA, so it sequenced expressed TCRB transcripts. Some clones are missing from TCRdb's copy, which holds only in-frame ones; the method was immunoSEQ multiplex PCR. The data hold more than 300,000 clones, with 8% observed a single time. V and J are TRBV18 and TRBJ2-1; TRBD2 matches 9 bases. The TCR comes from a woman aged 18-30 years in good health. Specimen: central memory CD4+ T cells from blood. DNA for the CDR3: TGTGCCAGCTCACCACCGACTTTAGTTGGCGGGAGGGTTGAGCAGTTCTTC. Protein sequence: CASSPPTLVGGRVEQFF.